This T cell receptor beta chain was found in a study of early T cells in non-severe SARS-CoV-2 infection. Study overall: With bulk RNA from unsorted whole blood as input, sequencing yielded unpaired chains. Overall study findings and caveats: Missing private and CD4 specificities, VDJdb matching favored anti-spike CD8 responses.

About this clonotype: Its specificity is unknown.

The germline V gene has CDR1 DFQATT and CDR2 SNEGSKA (reference sequence). V trimming: 5 bases; J trimming: 0 bases; junction bases outside the gene matches: 7. The CDR3 consists of 15 residues. The TCR library protocol attached unique molecular identifiers to the individual cDNA molecules. TCRdb fed the 5' RACE reads into MiXCR, producing one record per CDR3 protein. The repertoire has more than 90,000 distinct CDR3 sequences, 11% of them found once; the top ten carry around 4.7%. The source of this sequence is an adult who was a healthcare worker with PCR-confirmed SARS-CoV-2 infection or an uninfected control (not recorded which). The chain joins TRBV20-1 to TRBJ1-1, with 9 bases fitting TRBD1. Sequenced material: whole blood. CDR3 loop: CSALRTGDLNTEAFF. The CDR3 DNA is TGCAGTGCTCTAAGGACAGGGGACCTGAACACTGAAGCTTTCTTT.